This entry lists 17 T cell receptor beta chains sequenced from one sample in a study of T cell responses to AZD1222 COVID-19 vaccine. The assay was immunoSEQ multiplex PCR, and TCRdb's table has in-frame clones only and misses some. The repertoire holds approximately 96,000 clones, with 86% as singletons. The material sequenced was peripheral blood, taken 28 days after the second AZD1222 dose. These TCRs come from an adult who received the AZD1222 COVID-19 vaccine.

This chain connects TRBV30 to TRBJ1-6, with 7 bases fitting TRBD1. Germline assignment: CDR1 GTSNPN and CDR2 SVGIG (reference sequence). The CDR3 consists of 14 residues. Trimming at V came to 3 bases and at J to 5 bases, leaving 4 bases not matched to a gene. The CDR3 nucleotides are TGTGCCTGGAGAACAGGGGACCATAATTCACCCCTCCACTTT. Its translation is CAWRTGDHNSPLHF.

This chain joins TRBV11-2 and TRBJ1-1; D possibly corresponds to TRBD1 (5 bases). The CDR3 loop spans 14 amino acids. V lost 7 bases to trimming and J lost 11 bases, with 23 bases between them. Germline assignment: CDR1 SGHAT and CDR2 FQNNGV. This CDR3 is CASNQGGTKPGAFF. DNA of the CDR3: TGTGCCAGCAACCAGGGAGGGACGAAACCAGGGGCTTTCTTT.

The chain has TRBV5-1 and TRBJ1-4, with D unresolved. The CDR3 is 15 amino acids. Trimming removed 1 base at V and 6 bases at J, with 13 bases between. CDR1 and CDR2 (germline): SGHRS, YFSETQ. The CDR3 protein is CASSLNGNFYEKLFF. CDR3 bases: TGCGCCAGCAGCTTGAACGGAAACTTCTATGAAAAACTGTTTTTT.

The chain joins TRBV9 to TRBJ2-1, with D unclear. CDR1 is SGDLS, CDR2 YYNGEE, per germline. The ends were cut back, 0 bases at V and 4 bases at J, with 14 bases in the middle. The CDR3 totals 16 residues. CDR3 sequence: CASSVGSSSIYNEQFF. The CDR3 region has the DNA TGTGCCAGCAGCGTAGGAAGCAGTTCGATATACAATGAGCAGTTCTTC.

This chain joins TRBV6-5 and TRBJ1-5; D may be TRBD1 (5 bases). V lost 6 bases, J lost 2 bases, and 11 bases lay in between. The germline CDR1 and CDR2 sequences are MNHEY and SVGAGI. This CDR3 has 14 residues. CDR3 sequence reads: CASRAIGGNQPQHF. For the CDR3, the DNA is TGTGCCAGCAGGGCGATAGGGGGCAATCAGCCCCAGCATTTT.

This chain connects TRBV18 to TRBJ2-2; D is ambiguous. This CDR3 comprises 13 residues. V was clipped by 0 bases and J by 5 bases, with 4 bases between them. Germline V gene sequence: CDR1 KGHSH, CDR2 LQKENI. CDR3 sequence: CASSPPGTGELFF. CDR3 in DNA: TGTGCCAGCTCACCACCTGGGACCGGGGAGCTGTTTTTT.

The rearrangement links TRBV19 to TRBJ2-5, with D possibly being TRBD1 or TRBD2 (5 bases each). V was shortened by 6 bases and J by 2 bases, with 22 bases between the two germline ends. Germline V gene data show CDR1 as LNHDA and CDR2 as SQIVND (reference sequence). There are 17 residues in the CDR3. The CDR3 DNA sequence: TGTGCCAGTAGCCGAAGGGGCCAGCGGCGGGCGCAAGAGACCCAGTACTTC. It codes for CASSRRGQRRAQETQYF.

The chain combines TRBV13 with TRBJ2-1; 7 bases agree with TRBD1. This CDR3 contains 13 residues. The J segment lost 12 bases and the V segment lost 5 bases, leaving 10 bases of the junction unmatched. The germline V gene has CDR1 PRHDT and CDR2 FYEKMQ (reference sequence). The CDR3 DNA is TGTGCCAGCAGCCCCCCTACAGGGGTTGGGCAGTTCTTC. Translating it yields CASSPPTGVGQFF.

The J gene is TRBJ1-3, the V gene TRBV5-4, with D possibly being TRBD1 (5 bases). Trimming shortened V by 3 bases and J by 0 bases, and 16 bases separated the two germline ends. Germline-derived CDR1 and CDR2 are SGHNT and YYREEE (reference sequence). The CDR3 extends over 17 amino acids. CDR3 coding DNA: TGTGCCAGCAGCTCCGCAGGGTTCGGGAGCTCTGGAAACACCATATATTTT. Translated, it gives CASSSAGFGSSGNTIYF.

This chain joins TRBV19 and TRBJ2-1, with 12 positions matching TRBD2. V was clipped by 2 bases and J by 6 bases; unmatched bases: 2. The CDR3 is 15 residues long. CDR1 LNHDA and CDR2 SQIVND come from the germline V gene (reference sequence). The CDR3 loop is CASSITLAGGNEQFF. In DNA form, the CDR3 reads TGTGCCAGTAGTATAACACTAGCGGGAGGCAATGAGCAGTTCTTC. Using reference TRBV19 and TRBJ2-1 for the parts outside the CDR3, the full variable domain is DGGITQSPKYLFRKEGQNVTLSCEQNLNHDAMYWYRQDPGQGLRLIYYSQIVNDFQKGDIAEGYSVSREKKESFPLTVTSAQKNPTAFYLCASSITLAGGNEQFFGPGTRLTVL.

The gene calls are TRBV4-3 and TRBJ1-1; no clear D. The germline V and J ends were trimmed by 4 bases and 2 bases, with 14 bases remaining between them. CDR3 size: 15 residues. Germline CDR1 and CDR2: LGHNA and YSLEER. For the CDR3, the DNA is TGCGCCAGCAGCCTCGAGTCCTTCGGAAACACTGAAGCTTTCTTT. Its translation is CASSLESFGNTEAFF.

The chain uses TRBV7-2 and TRBJ1-2; D call uncertain. From germline, CDR1 is SGHTA and CDR2 FQGNSA. This CDR3 comprises 13 residues. V shed 5 bases and J shed 4 bases, with 11 bases lying between them. CDR3 region: CASSLPQSYGYTF. The CDR3, as DNA: TGTGCCAGCAGCCTACCACAGTCCTATGGCTACACCTTC. The complete variable domain, with remaining parts taken from reference TRBV7-2 and TRBJ1-2, reads GAGVSQSPSNKVTEKGKDVELRCDPISGHTALYWYRQSLGQGLEFLIYFQGNSAPDKSGLPSDRFSAERTGGSVSTLTIQRTQQEDSAVYLCASSLPQSYGYTFGSGTRLTVV.

This clone occurred a few times. In DNA, the CDR3 is TGTGCCAGTTCCGGAAGCGCCACCGGGGAGCTGTTTTTT. Its protein is CASSGSATGELFF. V and J are TRBV27 and TRBJ2-2; D remains ambiguous. Germline CDR1 reads MNHEY; CDR2 reads SMNVEV (reference sequence). The CDR3 is 13 residues long. V was shortened by 9 bases and J by 4 bases, with 12 bases between the two germline ends.

This clone has just one count. The CDR3 bases are TGTGCCAGCAGTTACTCGTATGGAGATACGCAGTATTTT. Its translation is CASSYSYGDTQYF. This sequence joins TRBV6-5 and TRBJ2-3; D unclear. The CDR3 is 13 amino acids. Germline V gives CDR1 MNHEY, CDR2 SVGAGI. V was clipped by 0 bases and J by 5 bases, with 6 bases between them.

CDR3 sequence: CASSGTDRSTEAFF. CDR3 coding DNA: TGTGCCAGCAGCGGGACTGACCGGAGCACTGAAGCTTTCTTT. The genes are TRBV5-5 and TRBJ1-1; the D gene is possibly TRBD1 (5 bases). The CDR3 spans 14 residues. CDR1 is SGHKS, CDR2 YYEKEE, per germline (reference sequence). Between the trimmed V and J ends, which lost 4 bases and 4 bases, there was a span of 14 bases.

The chain combines TRBV11-3 with TRBJ2-7, with a weak D call TRBD1 (6 bases). The length of the CDR3 is 15 residues. The germline CDR1 and CDR2 sequences are SGHNT and YENEEA. The V and J ends lost 1 base and 3 bases respectively, with 13 bases between them. The CDR3 here is CASSLGRAGDYEQYF. CDR3 nucleotide sequence: TGTGCCAGCAGCTTAGGAAGGGCAGGGGACTACGAGCAGTACTTC.

The rearrangement uses TRBV28 and TRBJ1-2, with 9 bases lining up with TRBD1. The ends lost 4 bases at V and 5 bases at J; junction bases unmatched: 5. Germline lookup yields CDR1 MDHEN and CDR2 SYDVKM. The CDR3 is 14 amino acids. This chain's CDR3 is CASSSLDRGYGYTF. Here the CDR3 DNA reads TGTGCCAGCAGTTCTCTGGACAGGGGTTATGGCTACACCTTC.